The T cell receptor beta chain described here comes from a study of blood T cell repertoires in COVID-19. In the study overall: Donors in the United States, Italy and Spain gave samples during acute or convalescent COVID-19. In each case, the material was cDNA or gDNA derived from T cells, B-cell-depleted T cells, or PBMCs.

CDR3 size: 15 residues. Unmatched junction bases numbered 4, after V lost 0 bases and J lost 5 bases. In germline, CDR1 is SGDLS, CDR2 YYNGEE. As handled by the study authors: Reference gene primer amplification in the assay estimated nucleated cell counts. Assay: immunoSEQ multiplex PCR; the TCRdb copy retains only in-frame clones and omits some. V, J and clone size were drawn from that table, and D and trimming were deduced from the DNA. Counted here are about 63,000 clones, around 82% occurring once; the ten biggest clones make up under 8%. V gene TRBV9 combines with J gene TRBJ2-3; TRBD1 matches at 9 bases. This receptor was obtained from a human donor in a cohort sampled during active COVID-19. Material for sequencing was peripheral blood. This chain's CDR3 is CASSVGGTGRDTQYF. The CDR3 region has the DNA TGTGCCAGCAGCGTAGGGGGGACAGGGCGAGATACGCAGTATTTT.